Below, 7 T cell receptor beta chains from the same sample are listed, as sequenced in a study of T cell responses to AZD1222 COVID-19 vaccine (dated by TCRdb to 2020 to 2023). The method behind the library was the immunoSEQ multiplex PCR assay. TCRdb carries this immuneACCESS record with in-frame sequences only. Its versions omit some clonotypes, under half of them owing to an unresolved V gene in the studies checked, with the rest unexplained. This sample comprises about 140,000 clones, around 90% of them detected only once. The top ten clones comprise 5% to 6.5% of the sample. The sample's time point, from its label and the paper: baseline before first vaccination. The material sequenced was peripheral blood, taken on day 0 of AZD1222 vaccination. Receptor source: an adult in good health.

V usage is TRBV5-6 and J usage is TRBJ1-2, with 9 positions matching TRBD1. CDR1 SGHDT and CDR2 YYEEEE come from the germline V gene. This CDR3 contains 16 residues. Trimming cost V 1 base and J 1 base; bases outside gene matches: 5. CDR3: CASSLFRDRDNYGYTF. The CDR3 DNA is TGTGCCAGCAGCTTGTTTAGGGACAGGGATAACTATGGCTACACCTTC.

This sequence joins TRBV6-1 and TRBJ2-3, with D tentatively TRBD1 (6 bases). V lost 3 bases to trimming and J lost 7 bases, with 8 bases between them. The CDR3 totals 12 residues. Germline assignment: CDR1 MNHNS and CDR2 SASEGT. CDR3 in amino acids: CASSEGTNTQYF. The CDR3 DNA follows: TGTGCCAGCAGTGAGGGGACAAATACGCAGTATTTT.

Points on this clone: A junction boundary mismatches the germline segment, possibly from a read error. The J gene is TRBJ2-7, the V gene TRBV6-4, with a weak D call TRBD1 (7 bases). The germline CDR1 and CDR2 sequences are MRHNA and SNTAGT. The CDR3 has 15 residues. The CDR3 protein is CASNDEAGQDYKQYF. Here the CDR3 DNA reads TGTGCCAGCAACGACGAAGCTGGACAGGACTACAAGCAGTACTTC.

V is TRBV10-1 and J is TRBJ1-4; 7 bases align to TRBD1. Germline CDR1 is WNHNN and CDR2 is SYGVQD (reference sequence). The CDR3 is 13 residues long. V lost 10 bases to trimming and J lost 8 bases; unmatched junction nucleotides: 10. CDR3 region: CATQTGRREKLFF. CDR3 sequence (DNA): TGCGCCACCCAGACAGGGAGACGAGAAAAACTGTTTTTT.

This clone was detected once. This chain links TRBV2 with TRBJ1-1; D gene unclear. CDR1 is SNHLY and CDR2 is FYNNEI in the germline V gene. The CDR3 sequence is 11 residues long. Trimming cost V 6 bases and J 6 bases, with 8 bases left between them. CDR3 nucleotide sequence: TGTGCCAGCAGGAGCGACGCTGAAGCTTTCTTT. This sequence encodes CASRSDAEAFF.

This clone was recorded once. V is TRBV6-5 and J is TRBJ1-4; D ambiguous. The germline V gene encodes CDR1 MNHEY and CDR2 SVGAGI. V lost 6 bases, J lost 8 bases, and 13 bases lay in between. CDR3 size: 13 residues. The CDR3 loop reads CASSRVDSEKLFF. CDR3 coding DNA: TGTGCCAGCAGCCGAGTGGATAGCGAAAAACTGTTTTTT.

The CDR3 is CASRNQGNSYNEQFF. The CDR3, as DNA: TGTGCCAGCAGGAATCAGGGGAACTCCTACAATGAGCAGTTCTTC. The genes are TRBV27 and TRBJ2-1; tentative D call: TRBD1 (6 bases). Germline V gene sequence: CDR1 MNHEY, CDR2 SMNVEV (reference sequence). The ends were cut back, 6 bases at V and 0 bases at J, with 12 bases in the middle. This CDR3 is 15 amino acids long.